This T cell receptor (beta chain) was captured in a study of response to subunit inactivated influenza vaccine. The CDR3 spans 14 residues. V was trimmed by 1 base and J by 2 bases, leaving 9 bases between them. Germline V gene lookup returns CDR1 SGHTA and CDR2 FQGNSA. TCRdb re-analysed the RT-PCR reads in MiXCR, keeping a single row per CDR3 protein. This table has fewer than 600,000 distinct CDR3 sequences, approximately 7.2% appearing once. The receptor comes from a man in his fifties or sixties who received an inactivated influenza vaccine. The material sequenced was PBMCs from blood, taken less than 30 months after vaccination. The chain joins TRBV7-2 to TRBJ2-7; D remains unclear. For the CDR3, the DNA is TGTGCCAGCAGCTTAGGTTTCACGACCTACGAGCAGTACTTC. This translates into CASSLGFTTYEQYF.